This T cell receptor beta chain was captured by sequencing in a study of shared clonotypes between healthy human individuals. Study outcomes and limitations: Large depth notwithstanding, sorted-subset sequencing proved incomplete by rarefaction.

The study ran the assay at deep level. Some 28,000 T cell genomes (roughly 0.2 ug DNA) went into each sorted-subset replicate. The protocol was immunoSEQ multiplex PCR, while the TCRdb copy is restricted to in-frame clones and leaves out a portion. Of 2 million to 2.5 million clones in the sample, around 92% were seen once. CD4+ cells were split into CD45RA+ naive and CD45RA-negative memory subsets. CDR3 length equals 13 residues. V was cut by 8 bases and J by 5 bases, with 15 bases left in between. Per the germline V gene, CDR1 is SNHLY and CDR2 is FYNNEI. Remarks on this clone: Its antigen is currently unknown.

Material for sequencing was naive CD4+ T cells from PBMCs. Subset specified: CD45RA+ positively selected. The clonotype originates from a man aged 18 to 30 in good health. Some clones in this sample may be carry-over from other donors' samples. J is TRBJ1-1 and V is TRBV2; no definite D call. The CDR3 is CASVGPGATEAFF. The CDR3, as DNA: TGTGCCAGCGTCGGCCCCGGAGCAACTGAAGCTTTCTTT.